The 25 T cell receptor beta chains reported below all come from one sample, sequenced in a study of blood T cell repertoires in COVID-19. Only in-frame clones appear in the TCRdb table, and some are missing; sequencing was by immunoSEQ multiplex PCR. The sample lists 140,000 to 150,000 clones, approximately 87% occurring once. Source material: peripheral blood. The receptors come from a human donor in a cohort sampled during active COVID-19.

The chain is built from TRBV11-1 and TRBJ2-1, with 9 bases matching TRBD1. With 3 bases clipped from V and 7 bases from J, the junction kept 10 bases outside the gene matches. The CDR3 is made up of 16 amino acids. Germline values: CDR1 SGHAT, CDR2 FQDESV (reference sequence). In DNA, the CDR3 is TGTGCCAGCAGCTTGACAGGGGGTCCGTTGGGTAATGAGCAGTTCTTC. Translating gives CASSLTGGPLGNEQFF.

The rearrangement links TRBV5-1 to TRBJ1-1; no definite D call. This CDR3 has 13 amino acids. V shed 1 base and J shed 2 bases, with 6 bases lying between them. Germline V gene sequence: CDR1 SGHRS, CDR2 YFSETQ. CDR3 region: CASSLTYNTEAFF. CDR3 DNA: TGCGCCAGCAGCTTGACCTACAACACTGAAGCTTTCTTT.

The chain is built from TRBV5-1 and TRBJ2-5; 10 bases are a match to TRBD1. J gave up 3 bases and V 5 bases, and 7 bases lay outside the gene matches. CDR1 is SGHRS, CDR2 YFSETQ, per germline. The CDR3 spans 15 residues. The DNA of the CDR3 is TGCGCCAGCAGATTTTCCGGGACAGGGGAAGAGACCCAGTACTTC. As protein: CASRFSGTGEETQYF.

The chain links TRBV6-5 to TRBJ1-3, with D unresolved. The germline V gene has CDR1 MNHEY and CDR2 SVGAGI. The CDR3 totals 15 residues. V lost 8 bases and J 0 bases, leaving 14 bases between the germline ends. CDR3 nucleotide sequence: TGTGCCAGCCGTCCCCCAGGATACTCTGGAAACACCATATATTTT. Encoded protein: CASRPPGYSGNTIYF.

The rearrangement uses TRBV10-3 and TRBJ2-7; 12 nucleotides match TRBD2. Trimming cost V 5 bases and J 3 bases; bases outside gene matches: 5. The CDR3 spans 15 residues. Per germline, CDR1 ENHRY and CDR2 SYGVKD. DNA for the CDR3: TGTGCCATCAGTACGCTAGCGGGGGGGGTCTACGAGCAGTACTTC. This translates into CAISTLAGGVYEQYF.

This chain links TRBV6-2 or TRBV6-3 with TRBJ1-1; D is perhaps TRBD1 (5 bases). The germline V and J ends were trimmed by 5 bases and 5 bases, with 21 bases remaining between them. Looked up from germline, CDR1 is MNHEY and CDR2 is SVGEGT. This CDR3 comprises 16 residues. The DNA of the CDR3 is TGTGCCAGCAGTCCCAGAACAATCGGGGGAAGGACTGAAGCTTTCTTT. Translating it yields CASSPRTIGGRTEAFF.

The rearrangement joins TRBV7-9 to TRBJ1-4; D possibly corresponds to TRBD1 (5 bases). Germline V CDR1 and CDR2: SEHNR, FQNEAQ (reference sequence). V was cut by 4 bases and J by 1 base, with 7 bases left in between. There are 14 residues in the CDR3. CDR3 region: CASSSRGTNEKLFF. CDR3 nucleotide sequence: TGTGCCAGCAGCTCAAGGGGAACTAATGAAAAACTGTTTTTT.

This clone has ten or more counts. V gene TRBV6-1 combines with J gene TRBJ1-2; 7 bases agree with TRBD1. This CDR3 is built from 15 residues. In germline, CDR1 is MNHNS, CDR2 SASEGT. J gave up 1 base and V 2 bases, and 4 bases lay outside the gene matches. CDR3 region: CASSERGPSNYGYTF. The CDR3 nucleotides are TGTGCCAGCAGTGAAAGGGGGCCCAGTAACTATGGCTACACCTTC.

Turning to this clone: In the same sample, other DNA sequences code for this CDR3. The CDR3 reads CASSSGGTDTQYF. The CDR3 DNA is TGTGCCAGCAGCTCCGGGGGCACAGATACGCAGTATTTT. This chain joins TRBV7-3 and TRBJ2-3; TRBD2 is a possible D gene (5 bases). This CDR3 is 13 amino acids long. Trimming shortened V by 4 bases and J by 1 base, and 6 bases separated the two germline ends. Germline CDR1 SGHTA, CDR2 FQGTGA.

The V call is TRBV6-5, the J call TRBJ2-1; TRBD2 aligns across 9 bases. Germline CDR1 and CDR2: MNHEY and SVGAGI. The J segment lost 3 bases and the V segment lost 5 bases, leaving 2 bases of the junction unmatched. The CDR3 loop spans 14 amino acids. The CDR3 loop reads CASSNSGGYNEQFF. The CDR3 bases are TGTGCCAGCAGTAATAGCGGGGGCTACAATGAGCAGTTCTTC.

The genes are TRBV7-2 and TRBJ1-3; TRBD1 matches at 7 bases. V shed 5 bases and J 0 bases; nucleotides not matched to a gene: 4. Germline lookup yields CDR1 SGHTA and CDR2 FQGNSA. The CDR3 consists of 15 residues. The CDR3 nucleotides are TGTGCCAGCAGCCCTAGGACAGGCTCTGGAAACACCATATATTTT. Its translation is CASSPRTGSGNTIYF.

Only a few counts were recorded for this clone. The chain uses TRBV5-4 and TRBJ2-7; 12 bases align to TRBD2. After removal of 3 bases from V and 2 bases from J, the junction contained 9 bases not matched to a gene. This CDR3 is built from 17 residues. Germline CDR1 is SGHNT and CDR2 is YYREEE (reference sequence). CDR3 in amino acids: CASSYRLAGEPPYEQYF. The CDR3, as DNA: TGTGCCAGCAGCTACCGACTAGCGGGGGAACCCCCCTACGAGCAGTACTTC.

As DNA, the CDR3 is TGTGCCAGCAGTTACAAGTCCGGGACACACTCCTACAATGAGCAGTTCTTC. As protein: CASSYKSGTHSYNEQFF. The V and J genes are TRBV11-3 and TRBJ2-1, with TRBD1 as a possible D gene (6 bases). V lost 6 bases to trimming and J lost 0 bases, with 18 bases between them. This CDR3 has 17 amino acids. Germline V CDR1 and CDR2: SGHNT, YENEEA.

In its sample, this clone was seen once. The genes are TRBV29-1 and TRBJ2-3, with a weak D call TRBD2 (6 bases). V was pared by 5 bases and J by 1 base, with 13 bases between. The CDR3 runs 14 residues. Germline V gene data show CDR1 as SQVTM and CDR2 as ANQGSEA. This chain's CDR3 is CSVSQWGGTDTQYF. DNA of the CDR3: TGCAGCGTTTCTCAGTGGGGGGGCACAGATACGCAGTATTTT.

The genes are TRBV24-1 and TRBJ1-2; D ambiguous. Trimming removed 5 bases from V and 4 bases from J, with 13 bases in between. The CDR3 is made up of 14 amino acids. CDR1 KGHDR and CDR2 SFDVKD come from the germline V gene. The CDR3 protein is CATSVKRVFYGYTF. CDR3 nucleotide sequence: TGTGCCACCAGTGTGAAAAGAGTGTTCTATGGCTACACCTTC.

The chain is built from TRBV12-2 and TRBJ2-7; TRBD2, the table's D call, lacks a check against the DNA. TRBV12-2 is a pseudogene. The CDR3 contains 17 residues. The CDR3 bases are TGTGCAAGTCGCTTAGCGCCGGGACTAGGGATATCCTACGAGCAGTACGTC. Amino acid sequence: CASRLAPGLGISYEQYV.

The CDR3 loop reads CASSQDLILGTSSEQYF. As DNA, the CDR3 is TGCGCCAGCAGCCAAGATCTGATTTTGGGGACTAGCAGCGAGCAGTACTTC. The chain employs TRBV4-3 and TRBJ2-7, with TRBD2 identical over 9 bases. This CDR3 region has 17 residues. J gave up 6 bases and V 0 bases, and 12 bases lay outside the gene matches. Germline V lookup: CDR1 LGHNA, CDR2 YSLEER.

The V and J genes are TRBV6-1 and TRBJ1-2, with 10 nucleotides matching TRBD1. The CDR3 has 16 residues. V was pared by 0 bases and J by 10 bases, with 11 bases of the junction left unmatched. Germline V lookup: CDR1 MNHNS, CDR2 SASEGT. CDR3 loop: CASSEAQGQGSTDYTF. In DNA, the CDR3 is TGTGCCAGCAGTGAAGCGCAGGGACAGGGGTCTACTGACTACACCTTC.

The rearrangement uses TRBV6-2 or TRBV6-3 and TRBJ1-2, with a possible D match to TRBD1 (5 bases). The CDR3 runs 14 residues. CDR1 is MNHEY, CDR2 SVGEGT, per germline. Trimming shortened V by 4 bases and J by 4 bases, and 13 bases separated the two germline ends. The CDR3 nucleotides are TGTGCCAGCAGTTTCTCGACAGATTCCTATGGCTACACCTTC. Translation gives CASSFSTDSYGYTF.

V and J are TRBV6-5 and TRBJ1-6; TRBD1 matches 9 bases. The CDR3 has 13 residues. CDR1 and CDR2 (germline): MNHEY, SVGAGI. V lost 8 bases, J lost 7 bases, and 3 bases stayed unmatched. CDR3 nucleotides: TGTGCCAGCGGGACAGGGAACAATTCACCCCTCCACTTT. Translating gives CASGTGNNSPLHF.

This chain joins TRBV9 and TRBJ2-3, with D possibly TRBD2 on 6 matching bases. V was pared by 0 bases and J by 2 bases, with 10 bases between. CDR3 length equals 15 residues. The germline CDR1 and CDR2 sequences are SGDLS and YYNGEE. As DNA, the CDR3 is TGTGCCAGCAGCGTAGGCCTAGCGTACACAGATACGCAGTATTTT. It translates to CASSVGLAYTDTQYF.

This clone was seen once. The chain recombines TRBV19 with TRBJ1-4; the D gene is possibly TRBD1 (6 bases). Trimming stripped 4 bases from V and 5 bases from J, with 11 bases between. Germline-derived CDR1 and CDR2 are LNHDA and SQIVND (reference sequence). This CDR3 contains 14 residues. CDR3 DNA: TGTGCCAGTAGTACGACAGGCATCAATGAAAAACTGTTTTTT. Its protein product is CASSTTGINEKLFF.

V gene TRBV10-3 combines with J gene TRBJ1-1, with 7 bases identical to TRBD1. V was clipped by 7 bases and J by 6 bases; unmatched bases: 11. Germline values: CDR1 ENHRY, CDR2 SYGVKD. The CDR3 loop spans 14 amino acids. CDR3 in amino acids: CAINPPTGTAEAFF. DNA of the CDR3: TGTGCCATCAACCCCCCCACCGGGACAGCTGAAGCTTTCTTT.

This sequence joins TRBV2 and TRBJ2-1; a weak D match, TRBD2 (7 bases). This CDR3 spans 15 amino acids. Germline lookup yields CDR1 SNHLY and CDR2 FYNNEI. The V and J ends lost 6 bases and 1 base respectively, with 13 bases between them. CDR3 sequence (DNA): TGTGCCAGCAGCGGGGGGCGGCTGTCCTACAATGAGCAGTTCTTC. Translation: CASSGGRLSYNEQFF.

The chain recombines TRBV2 with TRBJ2-7; D unclear. Germline loops: CDR1 SNHLY, CDR2 FYNNEI. V was cut by 1 base and J by 1 base, with 17 bases left in between. This CDR3 spans 17 amino acids. The chain's CDR3 is CASSEVAASTRSYEQYF. CDR3 DNA sequence: TGTGCCAGCAGTGAAGTGGCGGCCAGCACCCGATCCTACGAGCAGTACTTC.